The rows below give T cell receptor beta chains drawn from one sample of a study of blood T cell repertoires in COVID-19. This table comes from immunoSEQ multiplex PCR, and its TCRdb copy is limited to in-frame clones, with some not included. The sample carries 200,000 or so clones, 65% to 85% recorded once. The sequencing sample was made of peripheral blood. The receptors come from a young woman with acute or convalescent COVID-19. Both conserved end residues are part of each CDR3. D genes are given only for firm matches. Clone sizes are given selectively: once, few, many, or a class where the clone is expanded.

CDR3nt: TGTGCCAGCAGTCCCCAGGGGGCATACACCGGGGAGCTGTTTTTT; CDR3aa: CASSPQGAYTGELFF; d_gene: TRBD1; v_gene: TRBV2; abundance: -; j_gene: TRBJ2-2
CDR3nt: TGTGCCTTAGAGCGGGAGGGCTTAAATGAGCAGTTCTTC; CDR3aa: CALEREGLNEQFF; d_gene: TRBD2; v_gene: TRBV30; abundance: -; j_gene: TRBJ2-1
CDR3nt: TGTGCCAGCAGCGAAACAGGCTCTAGCACAGATACGCAGTATTTT; CDR3aa: CASSETGSSTDTQYF; d_gene: -; v_gene: TRBV9; abundance: -; j_gene: TRBJ2-3
CDR3nt: TGTGCCAGCAGGGGGGGGACAATCCGTGAAGCTTTCTTT; CDR3aa: CASRGGTIREAFF; d_gene: -; v_gene: TRBV28; abundance: -; j_gene: TRBJ1-1
CDR3nt: TGTGCCAGCAGCCCTATGGACAGGGCCATCCCGGACGAGCAGTACTTC; CDR3aa: CASSPMDRAIPDEQYF; d_gene: TRBD1; v_gene: TRBV4-2; abundance: few; j_gene: TRBJ2-7
CDR3nt: TGTGCCAGCAGCTTGGACTCCGGCGGCTATGGCTACACCTTC; CDR3aa: CASSLDSGGYGYTF; d_gene: -; v_gene: TRBV7-8; abundance: -; j_gene: TRBJ1-2
CDR3nt: TGTGCCAGCAGCCAGCCCGGGAGGGGGTATGGAGCTTTCTTT; CDR3aa: CASSQPGRGYGAFF; d_gene: -; v_gene: TRBV11-2; abundance: -; j_gene: TRBJ1-1
CDR3nt: TGCGCCAGCAGCCGGAGCGGGGGGCTCAACGAGCAGTACTTC; CDR3aa: CASSRSGGLNEQYF; d_gene: TRBD2; v_gene: TRBV5-1; abundance: -; j_gene: TRBJ2-7
CDR3nt: TGTGCCACCAGCAGAGGGGGAGGGATTCTCAATGAGCAGTTCTTC; CDR3aa: CATSRGGGILNEQFF; d_gene: TRBD2; v_gene: TRBV15; abundance: -; j_gene: TRBJ2-1
CDR3nt: TGTGCCAGCTCACCCCTAGCGGGAATTAATGAGCAGTTCTTC; CDR3aa: CASSPLAGINEQFF; d_gene: TRBD2; v_gene: TRBV18; abundance: -; j_gene: TRBJ2-1
CDR3nt: TGTGCCAGCAGTAAAAGGCCGGGAAACGTTTATGGCTACACCTTC; CDR3aa: CASSKRPGNVYGYTF; d_gene: -; v_gene: TRBV28; abundance: -; j_gene: TRBJ1-2
CDR3nt: TGTGCCAGCAGTCCGCGGGGACAGAAAAATTCACCCCTCCACTTT; CDR3aa: CASSPRGQKNSPLHF; d_gene: TRBD1; v_gene: TRBV2; abundance: once; j_gene: TRBJ1-6
CDR3nt: TGTGCCATCAGTCAGACAGGGGCGTCCGCTGAAGCTTTCTTT; CDR3aa: CAISQTGASAEAFF; d_gene: TRBD1; v_gene: TRBV10-3; abundance: -; j_gene: TRBJ1-1
CDR3nt: TGCAGCGTCCGAGACTCACTAGATGGCTACACCTTC; CDR3aa: CSVRDSLDGYTF; d_gene: -; v_gene: TRBV29-1; abundance: -; j_gene: TRBJ1-2
CDR3nt: TGTGCCAGCAGTCCGACAGATGATGAAGCTTTCTTT; CDR3aa: CASSPTDDEAFF; d_gene: -; v_gene: TRBV6-5; abundance: -; j_gene: TRBJ1-1
CDR3nt: TGTGCCAGCAGTAAAGGGGTGGGACTCACACCCGAGCAGTACTTC; CDR3aa: CASSKGVGLTPEQYF; d_gene: -; v_gene: TRBV28; abundance: -; j_gene: TRBJ2-7
CDR3nt: TGTGCCATCAGCCTGGACAGGGCAGGGTCAGGCTACACCTTC; CDR3aa: CAISLDRAGSGYTF; d_gene: TRBD1; v_gene: TRBV10-3; abundance: -; j_gene: TRBJ1-2
CDR3nt: TGTGCCAGCAGCTCAAGACAGGGTTGGTTAGCTTTCTTT; CDR3aa: CASSSRQGWLAFF; d_gene: TRBD1; v_gene: TRBV7-2; abundance: -; j_gene: TRBJ1-1
CDR3nt: TGTGCCAGCAGCGTAGGAGGCAGAAACTCCTATAATTCACCCCTCCACTTT; CDR3aa: CASSVGGRNSYNSPLHF; d_gene: -; v_gene: TRBV9; abundance: -; j_gene: TRBJ1-6
CDR3nt: TGTGCCAGCAGCTTGGGGCTGAGCAATCAGCCCCAGCATTTT; CDR3aa: CASSLGLSNQPQHF; d_gene: -; v_gene: TRBV5-6; abundance: -; j_gene: TRBJ1-5
CDR3nt: TGTGCCAGCAGCGAGGGCTTTTATGGCTACACCTTC; CDR3aa: CASSEGFYGYTF; d_gene: -; v_gene: TRBV12-3/TRBV12-4; abundance: -; j_gene: TRBJ1-2
CDR3nt: TGTGCCAGCAGTCTTCTGACCAGGGGAAATGAGCAGTTCTTC; CDR3aa: CASSLLTRGNEQFF; d_gene: -; v_gene: TRBV6-2/TRBV6-3; abundance: -; j_gene: TRBJ2-1
CDR3nt: TGTGCCAGCAGCCGTACATGGACAGGGAGTGCAACTAATGAAAAACTGTTTTTT; CDR3aa: CASSRTWTGSATNEKLFF; d_gene: TRBD1; v_gene: TRBV7-6; abundance: -; j_gene: TRBJ1-4
CDR3nt: TGTGCCTGGAGGCGAGCAGGGCTTGTCTATGGCTACACCTTC; CDR3aa: CAWRRAGLVYGYTF; d_gene: -; v_gene: TRBV30; abundance: -; j_gene: TRBJ1-2
CDR3nt: TGTGCCAGCAGTTTCCCATGGACAGGGGAGAGCAATCAGCCCCAGCATTTT; CDR3aa: CASSFPWTGESNQPQHF; d_gene: TRBD1; v_gene: TRBV28; abundance: -; j_gene: TRBJ1-5
CDR3nt: TGCGCCAGCAGCCTAACGGTCCATACTGGGGCCAACGTCCTGACTTTC; CDR3aa: CASSLTVHTGANVLTF; d_gene: -; v_gene: TRBV4-3; abundance: -; j_gene: TRBJ2-6
CDR3nt: TGTGCCAGCAGTTACTCGACACAGCCTACGAAGTATGGCTACACCTTC; CDR3aa: CASSYSTQPTKYGYTF; d_gene: -; v_gene: TRBV6-5; abundance: -; j_gene: TRBJ1-2
CDR3nt: TGTGCCAGCAGTTACTCCCGGGGGGGGACTAATGAAAAACTGTTTTTT; CDR3aa: CASSYSRGGTNEKLFF; d_gene: -; v_gene: TRBV6-5; abundance: -; j_gene: TRBJ1-4
CDR3nt: TGTGCCAGCAGTTTATATGAGGGGGATAGCAATCAGCCCCAGCATTTT; CDR3aa: CASSLYEGDSNQPQHF; d_gene: -; v_gene: TRBV28; abundance: -; j_gene: TRBJ1-5
CDR3nt: TGTGCCAGCAGCGGCGGGGGGGCCTACAATGAGCAGTTCTTC; CDR3aa: CASSGGGAYNEQFF; d_gene: TRBD2; v_gene: TRBV27; abundance: -; j_gene: TRBJ2-1
CDR3nt: TGTGCCAGCAGCCAAGAAAGACTGATAGGAGGCTACACCTTC; CDR3aa: CASSQERLIGGYTF; d_gene: -; v_gene: TRBV14; abundance: -; j_gene: TRBJ1-2
CDR3nt: TGTGCCATCAGTGACAGGGTCGATCAGCCCCAGCATTTT; CDR3aa: CAISDRVDQPQHF; d_gene: -; v_gene: TRBV10-3; abundance: -; j_gene: TRBJ1-5
CDR3nt: TGTGCCAGCGGAAGGGGTCAGAATGAAAAACTGTTTTTT; CDR3aa: CASGRGQNEKLFF; d_gene: -; v_gene: TRBV7-9; abundance: few; j_gene: TRBJ1-4
CDR3nt: TGTGCCTGGAGTGTAGGAGGCGGAGTCTCTGGAAACACCATATATTTT; CDR3aa: CAWSVGGGVSGNTIYF; d_gene: -; v_gene: TRBV30; abundance: -; j_gene: TRBJ1-3
CDR3nt: TGTGCCAGCAGTCCTGGGACTTCAGCAACTAATGAAAAACTGTTTTTT; CDR3aa: CASSPGTSATNEKLFF; d_gene: -; v_gene: TRBV7-9; abundance: -; j_gene: TRBJ1-4
CDR3nt: TGTGCCAGCTCACAGGGGTGGATCACTGAAGCTTTCTTT; CDR3aa: CASSQGWITEAFF; d_gene: TRBD1; v_gene: TRBV27; abundance: -; j_gene: TRBJ1-1
CDR3nt: TGTGCCAGCAGTTTATGGAGGCAACTCTCCTACGAGCAGTACTTC; CDR3aa: CASSLWRQLSYEQYF; d_gene: -; v_gene: TRBV28; abundance: -; j_gene: TRBJ2-7
CDR3nt: TGTGCCAGCTCACCACGTCCAGGGGTGAACACCGGGGAGCTGTTTTTT; CDR3aa: CASSPRPGVNTGELFF; d_gene: -; v_gene: TRBV18; abundance: -; j_gene: TRBJ2-2
CDR3nt: TGTGCCAGCAGTTATCAAGAGACCCAGTACTTC; CDR3aa: CASSYQETQYF; d_gene: -; v_gene: TRBV2; abundance: once; j_gene: TRBJ2-5
CDR3nt: TGCAGCGTTGCCCCCATGGAGACCCAGTACTTC; CDR3aa: CSVAPMETQYF; d_gene: -; v_gene: TRBV29-1; abundance: -; j_gene: TRBJ2-5
CDR3nt: TGTGCCACCAGTGATTCCGGGACAGGGGGCGGCTATGGCTACACCTTC; CDR3aa: CATSDSGTGGGYGYTF; d_gene: TRBD1; v_gene: TRBV24-1; abundance: -; j_gene: TRBJ1-2
CDR3nt: TGTGCCAGCAGCGTCGGACAGAACACTGAAGCTTTCTTT; CDR3aa: CASSVGQNTEAFF; d_gene: -; v_gene: TRBV12-3/TRBV12-4; abundance: -; j_gene: TRBJ1-1
CDR3nt: TGTGCCAGCAGCTTAGTGAGAGCCGGGGAGCAGTACTTC; CDR3aa: CASSLVRAGEQYF; d_gene: -; v_gene: TRBV7-2; abundance: once; j_gene: TRBJ2-7
CDR3nt: TGTGCCAGCAGTTTTAGTGATACGGATGAGCAGTTCTTC; CDR3aa: CASSFSDTDEQFF; d_gene: -; v_gene: TRBV28; abundance: -; j_gene: TRBJ2-1
CDR3nt: TGTGCCAGCAGCACCGGAGGGACCAACTATGGCTACACCTTC; CDR3aa: CASSTGGTNYGYTF; d_gene: -; v_gene: TRBV7-2; abundance: -; j_gene: TRBJ1-2
CDR3nt: TGTGCCAGCAGGCACGGACAGGGCTCCTACGAGCAGTACTTC; CDR3aa: CASRHGQGSYEQYF; d_gene: TRBD1; v_gene: TRBV7-9; abundance: few; j_gene: TRBJ2-7
CDR3nt: TGTGCCAGCAGCGGCAAAATGGGGGGGAATCTGGAAGCTTTCTTT; CDR3aa: CASSGKMGGNLEAFF; d_gene: -; v_gene: TRBV6-5; abundance: -; j_gene: TRBJ1-1